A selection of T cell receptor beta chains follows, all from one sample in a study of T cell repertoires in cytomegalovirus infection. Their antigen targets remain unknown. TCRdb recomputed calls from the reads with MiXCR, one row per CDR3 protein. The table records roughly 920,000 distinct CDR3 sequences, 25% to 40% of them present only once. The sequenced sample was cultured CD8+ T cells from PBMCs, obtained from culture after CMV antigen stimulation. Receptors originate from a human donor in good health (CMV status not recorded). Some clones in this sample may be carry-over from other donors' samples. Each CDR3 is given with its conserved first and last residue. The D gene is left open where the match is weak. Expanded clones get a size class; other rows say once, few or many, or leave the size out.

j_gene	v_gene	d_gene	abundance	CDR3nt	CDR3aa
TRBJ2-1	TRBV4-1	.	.	TGCGCCAGCAGCCCCCTCGCCAGGGCTTGGAATGAGCAGTTCTTC	CASSPLARAWNEQFF
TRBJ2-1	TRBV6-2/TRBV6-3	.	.	TGTGCCAGCAGTTATAGAATGGGTACGAACAATGAGCAGTTCTTC	CASSYRMGTNNEQFF
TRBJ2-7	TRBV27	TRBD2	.	TGTGCCAGCAGTTCCTCTAGCGGAGCCTACGAGCAGTACTTC	CASSSSSGAYEQYF
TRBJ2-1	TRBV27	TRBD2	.	TGTGCCAGCAGTTTATATGGTAGCGGGGCTTACAATGAGCAGTTCTTC	CASSLYGSGAYNEQFF
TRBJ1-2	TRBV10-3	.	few	TGTGCCATCAGTGAGTCGTGGAGTTACTATGGCTACACCTTC	CAISESWSYYGYTF
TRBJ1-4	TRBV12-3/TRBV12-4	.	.	TGTGCCAGCAGTCTCAGGCTCCCCGGGGAAAAACTGTTTTTT	CASSLRLPGEKLFF
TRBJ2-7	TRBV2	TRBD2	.	TGTGCCATTTCCGGGACTAGCGAGCTCTCCTACGAGCAGTACTTC	CAISGTSELSYEQYF
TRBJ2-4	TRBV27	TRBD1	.	TGTGCCAGCAGTGGGACAGACAGCGCCTTTCTAAGCATTCAGTACTTC	CASSGTDSAFLSIQYF
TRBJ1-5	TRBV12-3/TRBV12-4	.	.	TGTGCCAGCAGCCAAACAGGTGGTCAGCCCCAGCATTTT	CASSQTGGQPQHF
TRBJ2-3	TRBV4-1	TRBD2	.	TGCGCCAGCAGCCTCCGGGGTAGCGGGGGGTATCGGAGCACAGATACGCAGTATTTT	CASSLRGSGGYRSTDTQYF
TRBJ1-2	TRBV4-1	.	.	TGCGCCAGCAGCCAAGGGGAGTTTTCGGGCTTAAGCGGCTACACCTTC	CASSQGEFSGLSGYTF
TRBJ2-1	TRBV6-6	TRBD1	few	TGTGCCAGCAGTCCCTTCAGACAGGGAAATGAGCAGTTCTTC	CASSPFRQGNEQFF
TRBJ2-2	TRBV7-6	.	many	TGTGCCAGCAATCGGGCAGGAGCCGGGGAGCTGTTTTTT	CASNRAGAGELFF
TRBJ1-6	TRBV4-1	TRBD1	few	TGCGCCAGCAGCCAAGGGGGACAGGCAAATTCACCCCTCCACTTT	CASSQGGQANSPLHF